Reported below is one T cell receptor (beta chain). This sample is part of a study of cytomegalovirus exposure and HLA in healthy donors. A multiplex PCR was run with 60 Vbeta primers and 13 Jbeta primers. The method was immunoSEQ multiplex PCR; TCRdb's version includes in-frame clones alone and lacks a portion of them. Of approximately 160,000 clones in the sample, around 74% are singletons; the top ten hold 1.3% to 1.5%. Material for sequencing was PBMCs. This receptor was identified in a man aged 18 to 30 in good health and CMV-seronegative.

The chain's CDR3 is CASSASGIAGGLSYNEQFF. CDR3 DNA sequence: TGCGCCAGCAGTGCGTCGGGGATAGCGGGAGGCCTCTCCTACAATGAGCAGTTCTTC. The rearrangement links TRBV10-1 to TRBJ2-1; 10 bases align to TRBD2. With V trimmed by 4 bases and J by 0 bases, 12 bases remained unmatched. The CDR3 runs 19 residues. CDR1 and CDR2 from the germline V gene are WNHNN and SYGVQD (reference sequence).